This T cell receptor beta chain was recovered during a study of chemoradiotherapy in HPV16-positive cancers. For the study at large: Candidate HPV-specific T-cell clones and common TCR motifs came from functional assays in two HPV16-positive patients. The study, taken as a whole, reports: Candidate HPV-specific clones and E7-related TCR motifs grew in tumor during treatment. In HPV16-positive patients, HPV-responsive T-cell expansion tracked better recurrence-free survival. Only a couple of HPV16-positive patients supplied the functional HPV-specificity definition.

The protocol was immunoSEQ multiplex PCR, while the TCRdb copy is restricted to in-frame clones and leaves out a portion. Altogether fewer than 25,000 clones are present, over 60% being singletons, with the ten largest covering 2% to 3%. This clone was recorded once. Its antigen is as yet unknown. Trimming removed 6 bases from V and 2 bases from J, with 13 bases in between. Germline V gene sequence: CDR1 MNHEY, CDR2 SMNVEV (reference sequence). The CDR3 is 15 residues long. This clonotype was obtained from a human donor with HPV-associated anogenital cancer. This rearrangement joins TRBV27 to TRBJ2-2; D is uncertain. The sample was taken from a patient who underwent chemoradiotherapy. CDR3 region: CASSSLAVNTGELFF. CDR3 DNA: TGTGCCAGCAGCTCCTTGGCGGTAAACACCGGGGAGCTGTTTTTT.